The following is a TCR beta chain sequence with its context. This record comes from a study of identifying expanded T cells in peripheral blood. Assay used: immunoSEQ multiplex PCR; TCRdb lists only in-frame clones, some missing. This sample has 100,000 to 150,000 clones; roughly 82% occur once, and the top ten carry 2.5% to 3.5%. This TCR was recovered from a person aged 18 to 70 in good health. The sequenced sample consisted of blood.

CDR3 DNA sequence: TGTGCCAGCAGCTTTCTGCAGAATGGCTACACCTTC. It encodes CASSFLQNGYTF. This chain connects TRBV7-9 to TRBJ1-2, with no clear D. The V gene lost 3 bases and the J gene lost 6 bases, with 8 bases spanning the gap. CDR3 length: 12 amino acids. Germline V gene lookup returns CDR1 SEHNR and CDR2 FQNEAQ (reference sequence).